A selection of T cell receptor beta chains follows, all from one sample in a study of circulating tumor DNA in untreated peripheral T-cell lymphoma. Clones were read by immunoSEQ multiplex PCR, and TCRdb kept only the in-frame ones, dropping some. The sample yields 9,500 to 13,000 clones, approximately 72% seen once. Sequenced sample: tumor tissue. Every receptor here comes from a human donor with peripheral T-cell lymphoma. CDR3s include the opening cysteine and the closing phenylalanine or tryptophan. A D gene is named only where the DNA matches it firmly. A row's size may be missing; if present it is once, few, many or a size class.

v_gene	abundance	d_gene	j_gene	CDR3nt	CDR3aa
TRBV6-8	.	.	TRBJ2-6	TGTGCCAGCAGTATGCAGAGCTCTGGGGCCAACGTCCTGACTTTC	CASSMQSSGANVLTF
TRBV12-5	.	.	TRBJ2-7	TGTGCTAGTGGTCCCGGACCAGGAGGATCCTACGAGCAGTACTTC	CASGPGPGGSYEQYF
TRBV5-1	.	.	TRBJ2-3	TGCGCCAGCACCTTTGGGGGGACAGTGATCACAGATACGCAGTATTTT	CASTFGGTVITDTQYF
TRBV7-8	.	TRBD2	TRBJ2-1	TGTGCCAGCAGCTTCGGCGGGGGGGCGAATGAGCAGTTCTTC	CASSFGGGANEQFF
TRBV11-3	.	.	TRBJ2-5	TGTGCCAGCACCCCCGGCGGGGGCGCAAGGCAAGAGACCCAGTACTTC	CASTPGGGARQETQYF
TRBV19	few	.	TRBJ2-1	TGTGCCAGTAGTATAATCGGGAGTTGGGACGGACACAATGAGCAGTTCTTC	CASSIIGSWDGHNEQFF
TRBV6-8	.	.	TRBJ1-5	TGTGCCAGCAGCAGGGGAAGGGATCAGCCCCAGCATTTT	CASSRGRDQPQHF
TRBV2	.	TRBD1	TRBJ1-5	TGTGCCAGCAACCACAGGGGAGGAAGCAATCAGCCCCAGCATTTT	CASNHRGGSNQPQHF
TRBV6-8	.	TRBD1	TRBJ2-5	TGTGCCAGCGACGGAGGACAGGGGCCAGAGACCCAGTACTTC	CASDGGQGPETQYF
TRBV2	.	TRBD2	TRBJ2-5	TGTGCCAGCAGTGAATTGCTAGCGGGGGCCACAGAGTACTTC	CASSELLAGATEYF
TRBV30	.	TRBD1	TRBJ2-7	TGTGCCTGGAGTGTACCGGGACAGGGGTTATACGAGCAGTACTTC	CAWSVPGQGLYEQYF
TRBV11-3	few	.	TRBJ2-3	TGTGCCAGCAGCAGGTCGGGACCCTTCACAGATACGCAGTATTTT	CASSRSGPFTDTQYF
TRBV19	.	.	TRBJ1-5	TGTGCCAGTAGTTCGCCGTGGAGGGGGAATCAGCCCCAGCATTTT	CASSSPWRGNQPQHF
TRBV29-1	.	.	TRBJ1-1	TGCAGCGTTGATAAGGGTGTGAACACTGAAGCTTTCTTT	CSVDKGVNTEAFF
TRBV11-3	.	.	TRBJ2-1	TGTGCCAGCAGCCCCAGGGGAAGTACCTACAATGAGCAGTTCTTC	CASSPRGSTYNEQFF
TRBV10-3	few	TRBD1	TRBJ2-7	TGTGCCATCAGAGAAAGGGACAGGGGATTATCCTACGAGCAGTACTTC	CAIRERDRGLSYEQYF
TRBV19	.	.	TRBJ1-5	TGTGCCAGTAGATCGAGTAATCAGCCCCAGCATTTT	CASRSSNQPQHF
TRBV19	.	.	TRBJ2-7	TGTGCCAGTAGTCCCCAGGGGTTGGGCGACACCTACGAGCAGTACTTC	CASSPQGLGDTYEQYF
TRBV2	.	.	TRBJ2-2	TGTGCCAGCAGTGACGTGGGGGTAACCGGGGAGCTGTTTTTT	CASSDVGVTGELFF
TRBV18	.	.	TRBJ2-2	TGTGCCAGCTCACCGGATGGGGACACCGGGGAGCTGTTTTTT	CASSPDGDTGELFF
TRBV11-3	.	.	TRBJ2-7	TGTGCCAGCAGCTCGGGGATTGGGGGCCTAGACGAGCAGTACTTC	CASSSGIGGLDEQYF
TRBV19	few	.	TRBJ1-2	TGTGCCAGTAGTATAGTTACAGCGAAGAACTATGGCTACACCTTC	CASSIVTAKNYGYTF
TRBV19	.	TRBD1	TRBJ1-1	TGTGCCAGTAGGCTAACAGGGGCAGCTGAAGCTTTCTTT	CASRLTGAAEAFF
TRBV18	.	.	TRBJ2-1	TGTGCCAGCTCCTCGGATGGTAGTGAGCAGTTCTTC	CASSSDGSEQFF
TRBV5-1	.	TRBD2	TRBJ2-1	TGCGCCAGCAGCTCTAGCGGGGGGGACAATGAGCAGTTCTTC	CASSSSGGDNEQFF
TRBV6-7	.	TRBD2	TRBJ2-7	TGTGCCAGCAGGGGTTGGCGGGGGAGCTCCTACGAGCAGTACTTC	CASRGWRGSSYEQYF
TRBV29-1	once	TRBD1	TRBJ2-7	TGCAGCGCCGGACAGGGAAGCTACAAGCAGTACTTC	CSAGQGSYKQYF
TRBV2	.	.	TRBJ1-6	TGTGCCAGCAGTGAGGTGGGGGCCGGGTCACCCCTCCACTTT	CASSEVGAGSPLHF
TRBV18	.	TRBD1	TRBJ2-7	TGTGCCAGCTCACGCGGACAGGGGGGAGACGAGCAGTACTTC	CASSRGQGGDEQYF
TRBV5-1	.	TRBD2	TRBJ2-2	TGCGCCAGCAGCTTGCGGTTAGCGGGGGACCTGAACACCGGGGAGCTGTTTTTT	CASSLRLAGDLNTGELFF
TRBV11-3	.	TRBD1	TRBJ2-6	TGTGCCAGCAGCCATAAACAGGGGACGAAAAGTCCTGGGGCCAACGTCCTGACTTTC	CASSHKQGTKSPGANVLTF
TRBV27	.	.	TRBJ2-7	TGTGCCAGCAGTTTATCGGGGACCTCCGGGGACGAGCAGTACTTC	CASSLSGTSGDEQYF
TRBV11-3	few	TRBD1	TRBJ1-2	TGTGCCAGCAGCCTCCCGGGACAGACTAACTATGGCTACACCTTC	CASSLPGQTNYGYTF
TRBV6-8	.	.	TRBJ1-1	TGTGCCAGCCAGACGACAGTGAACACTGAAGCTTTCTTT	CASQTTVNTEAFF
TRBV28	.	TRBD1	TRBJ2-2	TGTGCCAGCAGTTTTGGTGCCAGGGGGCGGACCGGGGAGCTGTTTTTT	CASSFGARGRTGELFF